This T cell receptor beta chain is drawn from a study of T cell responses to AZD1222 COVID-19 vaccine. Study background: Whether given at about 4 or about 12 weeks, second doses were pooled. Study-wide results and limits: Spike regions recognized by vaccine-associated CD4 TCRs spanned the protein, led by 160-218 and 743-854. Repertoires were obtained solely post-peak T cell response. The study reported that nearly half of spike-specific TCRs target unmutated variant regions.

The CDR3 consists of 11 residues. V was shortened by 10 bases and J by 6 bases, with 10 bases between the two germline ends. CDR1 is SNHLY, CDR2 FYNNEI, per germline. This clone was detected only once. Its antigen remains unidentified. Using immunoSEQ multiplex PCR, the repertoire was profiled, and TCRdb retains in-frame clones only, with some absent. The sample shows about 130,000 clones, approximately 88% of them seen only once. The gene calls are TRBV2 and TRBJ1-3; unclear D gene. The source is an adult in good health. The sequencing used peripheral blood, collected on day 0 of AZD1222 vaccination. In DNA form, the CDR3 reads TGTGCCACCCTAACTCAAAACACCATATATTTT. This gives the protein CATLTQNTIYF.